Sequencing of this TCR beta chain was carried out in a study of T cell responses to AZD1222 COVID-19 vaccine. Looked up from germline, CDR1 is LNHDA and CDR2 is SQIVND (reference sequence). V lost 1 base and J lost 7, with 23 bases in between. This CDR3 comprises 18 residues. Study-level points and caveats: Only a handful of AZD1222 recipients, several in all, had baseline seropositivity. Per reports, nearly half of all spike-specific TCRs target regions that are unmutated in variants.

Assay used: immunoSEQ multiplex PCR; TCRdb lists only in-frame clones, some missing. This sample has 150,000 or so clones, with 90% to 95% found just once. For this clone: Antigen unknown.

Sequenced material: peripheral blood, taken 28 days after the second AZD1222 dose. The sequence derives from an adult who received the AZD1222 COVID-19 vaccine. The chain combines TRBV19 with TRBJ2-1; either TRBD1 or TRBD2 may fit D (6 bases each). The CDR3 protein is CASSIAKGGSGRGNEQFF. The DNA for the CDR3 is TGTGCCAGTAGTATAGCCAAGGGGGGATCGGGGCGAGGAAATGAGCAGTTCTTC.